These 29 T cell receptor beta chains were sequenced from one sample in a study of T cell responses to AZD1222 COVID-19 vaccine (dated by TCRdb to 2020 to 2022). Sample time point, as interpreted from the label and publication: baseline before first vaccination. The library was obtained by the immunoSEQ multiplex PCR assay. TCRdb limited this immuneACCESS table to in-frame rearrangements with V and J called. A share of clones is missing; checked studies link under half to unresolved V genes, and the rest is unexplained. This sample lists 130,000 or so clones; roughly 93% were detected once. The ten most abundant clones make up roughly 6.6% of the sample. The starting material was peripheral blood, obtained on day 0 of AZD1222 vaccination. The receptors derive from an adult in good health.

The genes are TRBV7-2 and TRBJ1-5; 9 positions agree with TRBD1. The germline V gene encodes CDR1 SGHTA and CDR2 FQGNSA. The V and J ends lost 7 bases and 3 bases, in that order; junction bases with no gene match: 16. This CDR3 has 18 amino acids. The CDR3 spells CASTSTGGFRSNNQPQHF. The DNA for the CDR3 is TGTGCCAGCACCTCGACAGGGGGGTTTCGGAGTAACAATCAGCCCCAGCATTTT.

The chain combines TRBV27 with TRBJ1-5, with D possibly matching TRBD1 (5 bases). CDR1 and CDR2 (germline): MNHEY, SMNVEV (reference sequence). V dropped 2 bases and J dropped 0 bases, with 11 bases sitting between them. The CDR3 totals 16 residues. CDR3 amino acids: CASSLEGRYSNQPQHF. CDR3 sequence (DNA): TGTGCCAGCAGTTTAGAGGGGAGGTATAGCAATCAGCCCCAGCATTTT.

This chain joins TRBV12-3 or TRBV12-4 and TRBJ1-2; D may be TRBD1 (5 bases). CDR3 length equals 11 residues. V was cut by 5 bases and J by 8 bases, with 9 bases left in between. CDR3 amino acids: CASSSRDGYTF. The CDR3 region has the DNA TGTGCCAGCAGTAGCAGGGACGGCTACACCTTC.

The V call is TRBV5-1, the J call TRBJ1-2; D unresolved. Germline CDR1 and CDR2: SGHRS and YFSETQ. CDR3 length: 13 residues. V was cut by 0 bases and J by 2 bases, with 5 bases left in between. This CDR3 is CASSLGVNYGYTF. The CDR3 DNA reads TGCGCCAGCAGCTTGGGCGTGAACTATGGCTACACCTTC.

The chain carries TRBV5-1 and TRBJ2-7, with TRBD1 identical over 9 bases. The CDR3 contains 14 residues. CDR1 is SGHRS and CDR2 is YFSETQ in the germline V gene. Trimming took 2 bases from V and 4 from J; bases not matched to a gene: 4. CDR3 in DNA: TGCGCCAGCAGCTTCCGGGACAGGGCATACGAGCAGTACTTC. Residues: CASSFRDRAYEQYF.

The CDR3: CASSQSGLLYNEQFF. The CDR3, as DNA: TGCGCCAGCAGCCAAAGTGGTCTCTTATACAATGAGCAGTTCTTC. The chain recombines TRBV4-3 with TRBJ2-1, with D unresolved. V was cut by 2 bases and J by 4 bases, with 12 bases left in between. In germline, CDR1 is LGHNA, CDR2 YSLEER. The CDR3 runs 15 residues.

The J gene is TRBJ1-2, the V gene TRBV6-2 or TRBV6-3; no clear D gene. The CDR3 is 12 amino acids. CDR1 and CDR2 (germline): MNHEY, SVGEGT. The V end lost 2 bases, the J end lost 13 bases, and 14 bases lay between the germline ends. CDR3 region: CASSYRFPSSTF. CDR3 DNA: TGTGCCAGCAGTTACCGGTTTCCCTCTTCCACCTTC.

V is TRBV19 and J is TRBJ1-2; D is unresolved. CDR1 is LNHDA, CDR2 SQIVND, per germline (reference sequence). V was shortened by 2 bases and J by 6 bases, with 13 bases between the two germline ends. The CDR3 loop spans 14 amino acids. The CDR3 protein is CASSIPSHGNGYTF. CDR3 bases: TGTGCCAGTAGTATACCCAGCCATGGCAATGGCTACACCTTC.

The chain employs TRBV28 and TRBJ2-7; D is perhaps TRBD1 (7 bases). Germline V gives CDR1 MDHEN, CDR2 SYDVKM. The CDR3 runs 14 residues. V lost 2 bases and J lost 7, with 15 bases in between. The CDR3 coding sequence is TGTGCCAGCAGTTTAGGGTTGACAGGGAGGGAGCAGTACTTC. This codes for CASSLGLTGREQYF.

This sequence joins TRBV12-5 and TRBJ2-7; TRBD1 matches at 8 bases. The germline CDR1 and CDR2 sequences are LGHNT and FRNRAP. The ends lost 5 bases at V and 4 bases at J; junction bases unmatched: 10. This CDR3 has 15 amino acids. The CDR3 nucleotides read TGTGCTAGTGGTATTTCGACAGGGGAAAGATACGAGCAGTACTTC. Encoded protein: CASGISTGERYEQYF.

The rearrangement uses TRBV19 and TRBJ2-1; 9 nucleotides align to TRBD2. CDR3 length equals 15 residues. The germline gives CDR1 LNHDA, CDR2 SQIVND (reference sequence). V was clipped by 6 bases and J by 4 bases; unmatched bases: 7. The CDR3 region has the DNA TGTGCCAGTAGAAAGGCGGGAGGGAATTACAATGAGCAGTTCTTC. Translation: CASRKAGGNYNEQFF.

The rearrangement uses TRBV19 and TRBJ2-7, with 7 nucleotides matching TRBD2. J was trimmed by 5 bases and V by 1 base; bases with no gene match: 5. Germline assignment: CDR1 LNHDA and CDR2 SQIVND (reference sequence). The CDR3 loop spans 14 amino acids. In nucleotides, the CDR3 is TGTGCCAGTAGTATAGCGCGGGAGAGTAACGAGCAGTACTTC. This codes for CASSIARESNEQYF.

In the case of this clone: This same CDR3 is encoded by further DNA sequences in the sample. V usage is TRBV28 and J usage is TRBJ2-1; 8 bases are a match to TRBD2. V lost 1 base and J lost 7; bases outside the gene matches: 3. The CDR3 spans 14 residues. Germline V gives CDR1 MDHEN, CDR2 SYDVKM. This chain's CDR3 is CASSLFQRENEQFF. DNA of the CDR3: TGTGCCAGCAGTTTATTTCAGCGGGAGAATGAGCAGTTCTTC.

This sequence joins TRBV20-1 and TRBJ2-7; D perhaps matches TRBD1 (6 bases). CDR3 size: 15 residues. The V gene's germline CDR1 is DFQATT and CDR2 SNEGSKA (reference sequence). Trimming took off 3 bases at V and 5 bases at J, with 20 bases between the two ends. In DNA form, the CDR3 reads TGCAGTGCTAGTGGTACAGGGCCTGTTGTCGACGAGCAGTACTTC. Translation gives CSASGTGPVVDEQYF.

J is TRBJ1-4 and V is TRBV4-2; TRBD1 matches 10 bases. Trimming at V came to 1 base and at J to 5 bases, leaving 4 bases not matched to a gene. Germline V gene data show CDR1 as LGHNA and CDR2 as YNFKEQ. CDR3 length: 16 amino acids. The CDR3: CASSQAGQGFNEKLFF. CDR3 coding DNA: TGTGCCAGCAGCCAAGCGGGACAGGGGTTCAATGAAAAACTGTTTTTT.

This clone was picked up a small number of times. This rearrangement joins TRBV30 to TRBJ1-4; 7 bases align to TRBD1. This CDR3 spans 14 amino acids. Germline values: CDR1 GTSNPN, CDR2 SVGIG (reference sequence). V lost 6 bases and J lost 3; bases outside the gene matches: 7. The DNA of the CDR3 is TGTGCCTGTCAAAACAGGGGCGCTAATGAAAAACTGTTTTTT. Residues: CACQNRGANEKLFF.

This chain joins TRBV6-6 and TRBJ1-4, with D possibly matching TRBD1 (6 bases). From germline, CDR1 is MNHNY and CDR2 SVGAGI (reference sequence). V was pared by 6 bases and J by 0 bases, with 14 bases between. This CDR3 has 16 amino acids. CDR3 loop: CASRNRAGTTNEKLFF. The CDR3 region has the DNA TGTGCCAGCAGAAACAGGGCGGGTACAACTAATGAAAAACTGTTTTTT.

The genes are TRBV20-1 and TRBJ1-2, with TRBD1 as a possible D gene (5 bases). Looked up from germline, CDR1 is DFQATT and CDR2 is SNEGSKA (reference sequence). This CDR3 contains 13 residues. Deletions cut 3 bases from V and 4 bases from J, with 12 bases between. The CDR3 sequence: CSASPRGLYGYTF. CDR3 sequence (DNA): TGCAGTGCTAGTCCCCGGGGACTCTATGGCTACACCTTC.

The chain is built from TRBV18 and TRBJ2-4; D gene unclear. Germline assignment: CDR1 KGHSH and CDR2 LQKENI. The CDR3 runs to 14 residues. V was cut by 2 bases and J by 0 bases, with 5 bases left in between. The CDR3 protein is CASSPAVAKNIQYF. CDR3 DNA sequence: TGTGCCAGCTCACCAGCAGTAGCCAAAAACATTCAGTACTTC.

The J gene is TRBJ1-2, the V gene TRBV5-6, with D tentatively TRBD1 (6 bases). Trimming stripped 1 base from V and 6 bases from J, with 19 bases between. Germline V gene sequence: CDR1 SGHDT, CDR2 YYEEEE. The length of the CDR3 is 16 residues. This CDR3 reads CASSLKFSNRADGYTF. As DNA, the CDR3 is TGTGCCAGCAGCTTGAAATTTTCTAACAGGGCCGATGGCTACACCTTC. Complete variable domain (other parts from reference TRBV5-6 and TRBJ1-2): DAGVTQSPTHLIKTRGQQVTLRCSPKSGHDTVSWYQQALGQGPQFIFQYYEEEERQRGNFPDRFSGHQFPNYSSELNVNALLLGDSALYLCASSLKFSNRADGYTFGSGTRLTVV.

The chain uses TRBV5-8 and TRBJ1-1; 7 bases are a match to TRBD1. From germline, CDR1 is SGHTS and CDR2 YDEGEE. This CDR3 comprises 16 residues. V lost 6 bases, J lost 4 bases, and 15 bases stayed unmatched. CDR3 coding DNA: TGTGCCAGCACGTACAGGGGATTCCTTATTGTCACTGAAGCTTTCTTT. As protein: CASTYRGFLIVTEAFF.

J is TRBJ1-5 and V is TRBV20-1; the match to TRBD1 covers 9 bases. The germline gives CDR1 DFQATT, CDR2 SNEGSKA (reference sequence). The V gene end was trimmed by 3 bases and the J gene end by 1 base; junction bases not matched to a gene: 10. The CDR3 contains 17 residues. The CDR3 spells CSASSGQGSGSNQPQHF. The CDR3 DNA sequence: TGCAGTGCTAGTTCGGGACAGGGATCTGGCAGCAATCAGCCCCAGCATTTT.

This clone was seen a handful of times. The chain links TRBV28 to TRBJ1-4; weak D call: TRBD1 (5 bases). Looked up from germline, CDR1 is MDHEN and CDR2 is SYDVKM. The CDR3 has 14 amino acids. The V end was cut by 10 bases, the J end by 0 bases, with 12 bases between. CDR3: CATSAGSTNEKLFF. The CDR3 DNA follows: TGTGCCACCTCCGCAGGGTCAACTAATGAAAAACTGTTTTTT.

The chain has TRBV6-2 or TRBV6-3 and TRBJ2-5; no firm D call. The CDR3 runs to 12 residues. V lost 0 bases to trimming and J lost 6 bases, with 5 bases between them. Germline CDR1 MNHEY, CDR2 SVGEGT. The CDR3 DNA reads TGTGCCAGCAGTTACTCGCGCCAGACCCAGTACTTC. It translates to CASSYSRQTQYF.

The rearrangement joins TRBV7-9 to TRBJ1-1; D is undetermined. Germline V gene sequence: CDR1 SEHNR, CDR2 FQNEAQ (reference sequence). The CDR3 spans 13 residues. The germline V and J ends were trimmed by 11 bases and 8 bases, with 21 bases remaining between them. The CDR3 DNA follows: TGTGCCTCCTACTTCTCGGGAGTCAAAGAAGCTTTCTTT. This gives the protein CASYFSGVKEAFF.

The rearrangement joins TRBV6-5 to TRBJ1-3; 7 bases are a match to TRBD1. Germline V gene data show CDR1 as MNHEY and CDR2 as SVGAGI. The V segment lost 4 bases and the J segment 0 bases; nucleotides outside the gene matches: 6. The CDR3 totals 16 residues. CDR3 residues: CASSSMTGYSGNTIYF. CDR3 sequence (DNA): TGTGCCAGCAGTTCCATGACAGGGTACTCTGGAAACACCATATATTTT.

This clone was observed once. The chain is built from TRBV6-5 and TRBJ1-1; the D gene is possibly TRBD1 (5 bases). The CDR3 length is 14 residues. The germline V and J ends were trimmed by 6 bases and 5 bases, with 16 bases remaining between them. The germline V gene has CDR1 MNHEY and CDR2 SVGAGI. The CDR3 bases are TGTGCCAGCAGGGTGGGACCCTTTGTAACTGAAGCTTTCTTT. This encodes CASRVGPFVTEAFF.

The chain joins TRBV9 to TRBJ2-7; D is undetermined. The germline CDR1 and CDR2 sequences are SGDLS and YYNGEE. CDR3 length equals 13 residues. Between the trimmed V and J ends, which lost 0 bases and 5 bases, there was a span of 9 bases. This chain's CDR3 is CASSVEVADEQYF. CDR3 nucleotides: TGTGCCAGCAGCGTAGAGGTGGCAGACGAGCAGTACTTC.

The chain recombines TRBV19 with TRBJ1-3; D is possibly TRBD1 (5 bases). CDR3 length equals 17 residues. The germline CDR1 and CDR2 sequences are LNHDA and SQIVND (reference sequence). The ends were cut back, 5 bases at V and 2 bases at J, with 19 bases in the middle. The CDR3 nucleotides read TGTGCCAGTAGTCTCAAGGGGCAGGGCACGACTGGAAACACCATATATTTT. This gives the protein CASSLKGQGTTGNTIYF.